This T cell receptor beta chain was observed in a study of cytomegalovirus exposure and HLA in healthy donors. PCR was performed using 60 Vbeta and 13 Jbeta primers. Assay: immunoSEQ multiplex PCR; the TCRdb copy retains only in-frame clones and omits some. This sample yields under 250,000 clones, of which around 86% are seen a single time; approximately 10% belongs to the top ten. The CDR3 consists of 15 residues. The V gene's germline CDR1 is SGHRS and CDR2 YFSETQ. V lost 4 bases and J lost 4, with 17 bases in between. The clonotype originates from a woman aged 45-60 years in good health and CMV-seropositive. The material sequenced was PBMCs. The chain combines TRBV5-1 with TRBJ1-1; weak D call: TRBD1 (5 bases). CDR3 coding DNA: TGCGCCAGCAGCCATCAGACAGCCCAAGGCACTGAAGCTTTCTTT. Translation: CASSHQTAQGTEAFF.